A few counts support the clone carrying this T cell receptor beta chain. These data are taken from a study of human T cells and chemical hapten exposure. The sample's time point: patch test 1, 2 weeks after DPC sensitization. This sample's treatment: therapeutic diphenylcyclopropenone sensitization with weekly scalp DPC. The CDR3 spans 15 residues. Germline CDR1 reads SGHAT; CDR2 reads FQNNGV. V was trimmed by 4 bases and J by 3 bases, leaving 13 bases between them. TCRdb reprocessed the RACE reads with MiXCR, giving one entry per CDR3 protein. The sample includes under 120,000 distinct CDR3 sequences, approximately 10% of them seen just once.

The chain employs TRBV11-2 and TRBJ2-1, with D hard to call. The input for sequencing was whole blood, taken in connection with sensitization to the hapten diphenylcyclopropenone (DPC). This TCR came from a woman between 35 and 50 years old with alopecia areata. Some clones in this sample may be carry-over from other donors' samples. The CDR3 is CASSSATRVYNEQFF. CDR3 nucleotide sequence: TGTGCCAGCAGCTCCGCGACAAGAGTCTACAATGAGCAGTTCTTC.